These 28 T cell receptor beta chains were sequenced from one sample in a study of blood T cells in healthy people across ages. Next came a second PCR, run for roughly 7 to 12 cycles, which used a sample-barcoded 5' primer along with a J-beta primer mix. Each CDR3 protein is one row after TCRdb ran MiXCR on the 5' RACE reads. Of over 750,000 distinct CDR3 sequences detected, approximately 25% appear once; the ten largest clones hold 9.4%. The same data also went into a second study, on T cells of mothers and their children.

The sequencing sample was made of blood. The receptors derive from a boy between 10 and 17 years old in good health.

Concerning this clonotype itself: This CDR3 fails to terminate in the conserved phenylalanine or tryptophan, so it likely reflects a read error. CDR3 bases: TGTGCCAGCGGGAATCTAGCGCAACTCACCGGGGAGCTGTTTTAT. Its translation: CASGNLAQLTGELFY. This chain links TRBV7-9 with TRBJ2-2; D might be TRBD2 (6 bases). Between the trimmed V and J ends, which lost 8 bases and 4 bases, there was a span of 17 bases. Germline CDR1 SEHNR, CDR2 FQNEAQ (reference sequence). This CDR3 spans 15 amino acids.

V gene TRBV6-5 combines with J gene TRBJ2-1, with 10 bases matching TRBD2. J gave up 6 bases and V 4 bases, and 6 bases lay outside the gene matches. The germline V gene has CDR1 MNHEY and CDR2 SVGAGI. The CDR3 contains 15 residues. This CDR3 reads CASSFLAGDSNEQFF. CDR3 DNA sequence: TGTGCCAGCAGTTTCCTAGCGGGAGATAGCAATGAGCAGTTCTTC.

The chain uses TRBV6-5 and TRBJ2-7; no clear D. Deletions cut 2 bases from V and 4 bases from J, with 12 bases between. The CDR3 runs to 14 residues. Germline assignment: CDR1 MNHEY and CDR2 SVGAGI. CDR3 sequence reads: CASSYGRSKYEQYF. The DNA for the CDR3 is TGTGCCAGCAGTTACGGTCGGAGCAAGTACGAGCAGTACTTC.

Only a few counts were recorded for this clonotype. The rearrangement links TRBV20-1 to TRBJ2-5; 8 nucleotides line up with TRBD2. This CDR3 is built from 14 residues. From germline, CDR1 is DFQATT and CDR2 SNEGSKA (reference sequence). V was clipped by 3 bases and J by 5 bases; unmatched bases: 8. Here the CDR3 DNA reads TGCAGTGCTAGGCAACTAGCGGTGGTTGAGACCCAGTACTTC. It codes for CSARQLAVVETQYF.

The table lists this clonotype with a few counts. J is TRBJ2-3 and V is TRBV29-1; D is tentatively TRBD1 or TRBD2 (5 bases each). Looked up from germline, CDR1 is SQVTM and CDR2 is ANQGSEA. The CDR3 spans 15 residues. The V and J ends lost 5 bases and 2 bases respectively, with 17 bases between them. The CDR3 is CSVQLGDQFTDTQYF. CDR3 DNA: TGCAGCGTTCAACTGGGGGACCAATTCACAGATACGCAGTATTTT.

The J gene is TRBJ2-1, the V gene TRBV3-1, with D hard to call. The germline V and J ends were trimmed by 4 bases and 5 bases, with 6 bases remaining between them. CDR1 and CDR2 (germline): LGHDT, YNNKEL (reference sequence). The CDR3 covers 12 residues. The CDR3 protein is CASSPGNNEQFF. The CDR3 region has the DNA TGTGCCAGCAGCCCCGGTAACAATGAGCAGTTCTTC.

V is TRBV7-9 and J is TRBJ1-1; D might be TRBD1 (5 bases). The CDR3 spans 15 residues. Trimming took off 6 bases at V and 1 base at J, with 15 bases between the two ends. Germline V gives CDR1 SEHNR, CDR2 FQNEAQ (reference sequence). CDR3 residues: CASSQQVGGNTEAFF. The CDR3 DNA reads TGTGCCAGCAGTCAACAGGTCGGGGGGAACACTGAAGCTTTCTTT.

The chain uses TRBV28 and TRBJ1-2; D call uncertain. V was shortened by 5 bases and J by 8 bases, with 12 bases between the two germline ends. Germline V gives CDR1 MDHEN, CDR2 SYDVKM. This CDR3 contains 12 residues. The CDR3 coding sequence is TGTGCCAGCAGTCTCTCCTCGGGGGGCTACACCTTC. This codes for CASSLSSGGYTF.

CDR3 protein: CASSLSEGLDFQETQYF. The DNA for the CDR3 is TGTGCCAGCAGTCTCTCGGAGGGTCTAGACTTCCAAGAGACCCAGTACTTC. The genes are TRBV28 and TRBJ2-5; weak D call: TRBD2 (6 bases). The CDR3 is made up of 17 amino acids. Deletions cut 5 bases from V and 1 base from J, with 20 bases between. Germline V lookup: CDR1 MDHEN, CDR2 SYDVKM.

The CDR3 protein is CSASSPRWDRSYEQYF. CDR3 in DNA: TGCAGTGCTAGTTCTCCTCGGTGGGATCGATCCTACGAGCAGTACTTC. The chain uses TRBV20-1 and TRBJ2-7; D remains ambiguous. Trimming removed 3 bases at V and 1 base at J, with 19 bases between. Germline V lookup: CDR1 DFQATT, CDR2 SNEGSKA (reference sequence). The CDR3 totals 16 residues.

This clonotype turned up a few times. This chain connects TRBV25-1 to TRBJ1-2; TRBD1 aligns across 8 bases. This CDR3 spans 14 amino acids. The ends lost 1 base at V and 6 bases at J; junction bases unmatched: 4. From germline, CDR1 is MGHDK and CDR2 SYGVNS. The CDR3 DNA follows: TGTGCCAGCAGTGAATGGGGACAGGAGCATGGCTACACCTTC. Amino acid sequence: CASSEWGQEHGYTF.

The V and J genes are TRBV6-5 and TRBJ2-3, with 8 bases aligning to TRBD1. CDR1 is MNHEY, CDR2 SVGAGI, per germline. The CDR3 runs to 15 residues. After removal of 2 bases from V and 1 base from J, the junction contained 2 bases not matched to a gene. CDR3 sequence reads: CASSYQGAGTDTQYF. The CDR3 DNA reads TGTGCCAGCAGTTACCAGGGGGCCGGCACAGATACGCAGTATTTT.

This clonotype was seen a few times. The gene calls are TRBV20-1 and TRBJ2-7; 11 bases line up with TRBD1. After removal of 0 bases from V and 2 bases from J, the junction contained 6 bases not matched to a gene. The CDR3 sequence is 16 residues long. CDR1 and CDR2 from the germline V gene are DFQATT and SNEGSKA (reference sequence). DNA for the CDR3: TGCAGTGCTAGAGATAGGGGACAGGGGGTTACCTACGAGCAGTACTTC. Its protein is CSARDRGQGVTYEQYF.

The table lists this clonotype with a few counts. Lacking the conserved final phenylalanine or tryptophan, this CDR3 likely reflects a read error. The V and J genes are TRBV7-9 and TRBJ1-2; unclear D gene. Germline lookup yields CDR1 SEHNR and CDR2 FQNEAQ (reference sequence). Between the trimmed V and J ends, which lost 5 bases and 5 bases, there was a span of 12 bases. This CDR3 is 13 amino acids long. The CDR3 loop reads CASSHPGGYGYTV. The CDR3 region has the DNA TGTGCCAGCAGCCATCCCGGTGGGTATGGCTACACCGTC.

In its sample, this clonotype was seen a few times. J is TRBJ2-7 and V is TRBV29-1, with TRBD1 as a possible D gene (5 bases). V gave up 4 bases and J gave up 5 bases, with 9 bases separating them. The CDR3 is made up of 11 amino acids. Germline V gene lookup returns CDR1 SQVTM and CDR2 ANQGSEA. The CDR3, as DNA: TGCAGCGTTGTCCAGGGCCACGAGCAGTACTTC. This gives the protein CSVVQGHEQYF.

The rearrangement uses TRBV5-4 and TRBJ2-7, with D perhaps matching TRBD1 (6 bases). CDR3 length: 15 amino acids. Germline V gene data show CDR1 as SGHNT and CDR2 as YYREEE (reference sequence). V was trimmed by 0 bases and J by 3 bases, leaving 13 bases between them. CDR3 sequence reads: CASSLETGSGYEQYF. The CDR3, as DNA: TGTGCCAGCAGCTTGGAAACAGGGTCAGGCTACGAGCAGTACTTC.

This clonotype showed up just a few times. The rearrangement links TRBV2 to TRBJ2-1; 11 nucleotides line up with TRBD2. Germline V gives CDR1 SNHLY, CDR2 FYNNEI. After removal of 2 bases from V and 5 bases from J, the junction contained 2 bases not matched to a gene. This CDR3 region has 15 residues. In DNA form, the CDR3 reads TGTGCCAGCAGTGAAATAGCGGGGGGGAACAATGAGCAGTTCTTC. It yields the protein CASSEIAGGNNEQFF. The full variable domain, its missing parts supplied by reference TRBV2 and TRBJ2-1, is EPEVTQTPSHQVTQMGQEVILRCVPISNHLYFYWYRQILGQKVEFLVSFYNNEISEKSEIFDDQFSVERPDGSNFTLKIRSTKLEDSAMYFCASSEIAGGNNEQFFGPGTRLTVL.

V usage is TRBV5-1 and J usage is TRBJ2-7; unclear D gene. Germline V gene data show CDR1 as SGHRS and CDR2 as YFSETQ. CDR3 size: 12 residues. V lost 4 bases and J lost 4, with 9 bases in between. The CDR3 DNA follows: TGCGCCAGCAGCAAGGACGGGTACGAGCAGTACTTC. It specifies CASSKDGYEQYF.

Details on this clonotype: At one end the junction does not follow the germline gene, possibly because of a read error. The gene calls are TRBV4-2 and TRBJ2-5; D is uncertain. Gene TRBJ2-7 matches the end of the DNA better, so the J call may be wrong. Germline assignment: CDR1 LGHNA and CDR2 YNFKEQ. This CDR3 is 15 amino acids long. CDR3 in amino acids: CASSQEGNPTYEQYF. The CDR3 DNA reads as TGTGCCAGTAGCCAAGAAGGCAACCCCACCTACGAGCAGTACTTC.

The chain combines TRBV9 with TRBJ2-5; 8 bases fit TRBD2. Near its end, the DNA agrees better with TRBJ2-7, so the J call may be wrong. This CDR3 has 14 amino acids. Germline CDR1 and CDR2: SGDLS and YYNGEE. The CDR3, as DNA: TGTGCCAGCAGCTCCACTAGCGGCACCTACGAGCAGTACTTC. Encoded protein: CASSSTSGTYEQYF.

This clonotype has a handful of counts. The genes are TRBV29-1 and TRBJ2-7; 11 nucleotides agree with TRBD2. The germline V gene encodes CDR1 SQVTM and CDR2 ANQGSEA. The CDR3 totals 14 residues. The trim removed 6 bases at V and 2 bases at J, leaving 6 bases unmatched. The CDR3, as DNA: TGCAGCGTCCTTAGCGGGAGGGCAACCTACGAGCAGTACTTC. This sequence encodes CSVLSGRATYEQYF.

This clonotype was observed a handful of times. The V call is TRBV28, the J call TRBJ2-2; 10 nucleotides line up with TRBD1. The junction had 15 bases not matched to a gene; V was cut back by 6 bases and J by 2 bases. Germline V lookup: CDR1 MDHEN, CDR2 SYDVKM. The CDR3 spans 19 residues. Here the CDR3 DNA reads TGTGCCAGCAGCCCCGGGACAGGGGTAAGCGGGAGAAACACCGGGGAGCTGTTTTTT. As protein: CASSPGTGVSGRNTGELFF.

This clonotype was seen a handful of times. The rearrangement joins TRBV4-1 to TRBJ2-2; D might be TRBD1 or TRBD2, each matching 5 bases. Germline CDR1 and CDR2: MGHRA and YSYEKL. V was trimmed by 0 bases and J by 3 bases, leaving 8 bases between them. CDR3 length: 15 amino acids. Written as DNA, the CDR3 is TGCGCCAGCAGCCAAGACCCGGGGCACACCGGGGAGCTGTTTTTT. Protein: CASSQDPGHTGELFF.

The chain recombines TRBV4-1 with TRBJ2-7; 7 bases line up with TRBD1. With 4 bases clipped from V and 4 bases from J, the junction kept 7 bases outside the gene matches. The germline gives CDR1 MGHRA, CDR2 YSYEKL. The CDR3 spans 14 residues. This chain's CDR3 is CASSPHDRAYEQYF. CDR3 DNA: TGCGCCAGCAGCCCGCACGACAGGGCTTACGAGCAGTACTTC.

The V and J genes are TRBV14 and TRBJ1-6, with unresolved D. CDR1 and CDR2 from the germline V gene are SGHDN and FVKESK. The CDR3 consists of 14 residues. Between the trimmed V and J ends, which lost 0 bases and 10 bases, there was a span of 10 bases. CDR3 amino acids: CASSQDPMESPLHF. The CDR3 DNA reads as TGTGCCAGCAGCCAAGACCCGATGGAATCACCCCTCCACTTT.

This sequence joins TRBV12-3 or TRBV12-4 and TRBJ2-1; 7 bases are shared with TRBD2. J lost 3 bases, V lost 5 bases, and 19 bases had no gene match. This CDR3 has 19 residues. Written as DNA, the CDR3 is TGTGCCAGCAGTGCGTTACGGGAGGATCAAGTGGTTGGCTACAATGAGCAGTTCTTC. It codes for CASSALREDQVVGYNEQFF.

This chain links TRBV11-3 with TRBJ2-1, with D possibly TRBD2 on 5 matching bases. V was clipped by 5 bases and J by 2 bases, with 13 bases between them. CDR1 and CDR2 from the germline V gene are SGHNT and YENEEA. The length of the CDR3 is 15 residues. CDR3 nucleotide sequence: TGTGCCAGCAGCCAACGCCCCGGGACCTACAATGAGCAGTTCTTC. It yields the protein CASSQRPGTYNEQFF. Supplemented by reference TRBV11-3 and TRBJ2-1, the full variable domain reads EAGVVQSPRYKIIEKKQPVAFWCNPISGHNTLYWYLQNLGQGPELLIRYENEEAVDDSQLPKDRFSAERLKGVDSTLKIQPAELGDSAVYLCASSQRPGTYNEQFFGPGTRLTVL.

This clonotype was observed a handful of times. This chain links TRBV20-1 with TRBJ2-3; possibly TRBD2 for D (6 bases). Per the germline V gene, CDR1 is DFQATT and CDR2 is SNEGSKA (reference sequence). This CDR3 is 15 amino acids long. The V gene lost 4 bases and the J gene lost 3 bases, with 17 bases spanning the gap. The CDR3 DNA reads as TGCAGTGCTACACCGACTAGTGGGAAAACAGATACGCAGTATTTT. This codes for CSATPTSGKTDTQYF.